The 5 T cell receptor beta chains listed next were all sequenced from one sample in a study of cytomegalovirus exposure and HLA in healthy donors. PCR employed 60 Vbeta and 13 Jbeta primers. Some clones are missing from TCRdb's copy, which holds only in-frame ones; the method was immunoSEQ multiplex PCR. The sample includes roughly 200,000 clones, roughly 85% seen only once; the top ten take approximately 2.1%. The sample was PBMCs. These receptor sequences come from a woman aged 45-65 years in good health and CMV-seronegative.

The V gene is TRBV7-9, the J gene TRBJ2-3, with 10 bases identical to TRBD2. After removal of 5 bases from V and 6 bases from J, the junction contained 5 bases not matched to a gene. The CDR3 consists of 14 residues. Germline V gene data show CDR1 as SEHNR and CDR2 as FQNEAQ (reference sequence). The CDR3 loop reads CASSITSGIDTQYF. Written as DNA, the CDR3 is TGTGCCAGCAGCATTACTAGCGGGATCGATACGCAGTATTTT.

The CDR3 loop is CASSWRQGANSPLHF. The CDR3 DNA follows: TGTGCCAGCAGCTGGAGACAGGGGGCGAATTCACCCCTCCACTTT. The V and J genes are TRBV7-9 and TRBJ1-6; TRBD1 matches at 10 bases. V lost 4 bases to trimming and J lost 7 bases; unmatched junction nucleotides: 4. Germline V gene sequence: CDR1 SEHNR, CDR2 FQNEAQ (reference sequence). The CDR3 runs to 15 residues.

This clone occurred once. The chain combines TRBV5-1 with TRBJ2-3; 8 bases fit TRBD2. This CDR3 spans 15 amino acids. The ends lost 0 bases at V and 6 bases at J; junction bases unmatched: 6. CDR1 SGHRS and CDR2 YFSETQ come from the germline V gene. The CDR3 protein is CASSLVASGSDTQYF. The CDR3 DNA reads TGCGCCAGCAGCTTGGTGGCTAGCGGGTCGGATACGCAGTATTTT.

The genes are TRBV7-9 and TRBJ2-7; 9 bases align to TRBD1. CDR3 length: 12 amino acids. The germline V gene has CDR1 SEHNR and CDR2 FQNEAQ (reference sequence). The V segment lost 5 bases and the J segment 6 bases; nucleotides outside the gene matches: 2. The CDR3 sequence: CASSPTGGEQYF. The CDR3 region has the DNA TGTGCCAGCAGCCCGACAGGGGGCGAGCAGTACTTC.

The chain recombines TRBV5-5 with TRBJ2-3; 9 bases map to TRBD1. The trim removed 1 base at V and 7 bases at J, leaving 7 bases unmatched. The CDR3 covers 15 residues. CDR1 and CDR2 (germline): SGHKS, YYEKEE (reference sequence). The CDR3 protein is CASSLIGTGTNTQYF. CDR3 sequence (DNA): TGTGCCAGCAGCTTGATCGGGACAGGGACGAATACGCAGTATTTT.